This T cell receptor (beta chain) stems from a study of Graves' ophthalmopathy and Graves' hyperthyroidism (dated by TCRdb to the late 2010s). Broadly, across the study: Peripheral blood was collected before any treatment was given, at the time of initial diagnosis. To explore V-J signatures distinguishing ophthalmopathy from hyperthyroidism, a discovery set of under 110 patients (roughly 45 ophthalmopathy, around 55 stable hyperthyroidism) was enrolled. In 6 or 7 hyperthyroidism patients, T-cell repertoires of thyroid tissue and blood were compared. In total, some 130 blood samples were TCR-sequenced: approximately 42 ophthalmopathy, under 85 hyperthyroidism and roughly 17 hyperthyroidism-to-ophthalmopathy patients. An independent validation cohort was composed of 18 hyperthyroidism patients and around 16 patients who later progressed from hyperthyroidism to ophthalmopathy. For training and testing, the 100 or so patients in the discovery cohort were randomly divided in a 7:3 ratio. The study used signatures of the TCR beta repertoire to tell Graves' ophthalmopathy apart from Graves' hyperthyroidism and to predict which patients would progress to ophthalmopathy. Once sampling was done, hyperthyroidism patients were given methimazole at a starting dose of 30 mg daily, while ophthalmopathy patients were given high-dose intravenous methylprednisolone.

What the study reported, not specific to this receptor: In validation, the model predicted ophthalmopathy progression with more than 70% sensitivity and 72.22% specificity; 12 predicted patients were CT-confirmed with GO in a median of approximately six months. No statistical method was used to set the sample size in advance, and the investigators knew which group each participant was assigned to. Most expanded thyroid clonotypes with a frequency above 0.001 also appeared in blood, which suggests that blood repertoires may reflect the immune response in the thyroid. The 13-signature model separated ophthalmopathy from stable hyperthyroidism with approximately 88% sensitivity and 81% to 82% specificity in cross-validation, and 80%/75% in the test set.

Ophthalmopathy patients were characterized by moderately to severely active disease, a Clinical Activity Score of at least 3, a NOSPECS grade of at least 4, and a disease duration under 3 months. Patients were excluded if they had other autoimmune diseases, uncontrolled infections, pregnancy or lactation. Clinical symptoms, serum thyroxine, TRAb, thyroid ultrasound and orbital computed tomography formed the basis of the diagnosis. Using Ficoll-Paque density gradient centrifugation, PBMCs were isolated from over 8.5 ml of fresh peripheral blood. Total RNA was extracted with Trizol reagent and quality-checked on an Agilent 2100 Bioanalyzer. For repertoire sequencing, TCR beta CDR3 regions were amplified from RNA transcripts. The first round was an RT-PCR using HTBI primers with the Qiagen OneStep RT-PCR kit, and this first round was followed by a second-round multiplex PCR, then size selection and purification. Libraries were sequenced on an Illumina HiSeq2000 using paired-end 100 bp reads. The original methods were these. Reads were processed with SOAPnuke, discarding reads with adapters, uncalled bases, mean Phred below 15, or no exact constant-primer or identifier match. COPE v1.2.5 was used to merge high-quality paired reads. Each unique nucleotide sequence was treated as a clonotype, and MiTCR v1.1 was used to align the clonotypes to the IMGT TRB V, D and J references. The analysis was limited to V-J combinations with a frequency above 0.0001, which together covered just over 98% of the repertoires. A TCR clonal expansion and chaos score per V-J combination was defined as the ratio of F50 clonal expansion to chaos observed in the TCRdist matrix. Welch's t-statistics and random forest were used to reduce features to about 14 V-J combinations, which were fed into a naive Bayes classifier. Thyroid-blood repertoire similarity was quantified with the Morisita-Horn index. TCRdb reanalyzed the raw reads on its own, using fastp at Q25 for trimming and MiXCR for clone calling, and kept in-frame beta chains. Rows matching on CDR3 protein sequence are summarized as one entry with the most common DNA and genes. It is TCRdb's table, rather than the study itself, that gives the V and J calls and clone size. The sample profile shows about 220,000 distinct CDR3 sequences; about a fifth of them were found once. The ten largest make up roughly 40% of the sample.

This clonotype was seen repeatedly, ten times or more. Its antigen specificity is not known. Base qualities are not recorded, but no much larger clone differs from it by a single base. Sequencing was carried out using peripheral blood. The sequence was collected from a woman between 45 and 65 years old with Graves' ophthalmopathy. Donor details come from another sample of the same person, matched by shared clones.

The base sequence is TGCAGCGTTGGGAGAATCGGGACGGACTATAACACTGAAGCTTTCTTT. The resulting protein is CSVGRIGTDYNTEAFF. Rearrangement joined TRBV29-1 to TRBJ1-1; TRBD1 is perhaps the D gene, given 5 matching bases. The junction shows trimming of 4 bases on V and 2 bases on J, plus 20 bases between the germline ends. From its cysteine to its phenylalanine, the CDR3 spans 16 amino acids. Just the 48-base CDR3 DNA is kept, in frame starting at base 1. Taken from the germline V gene, the CDR1 and CDR2 loops are SQVTM and ANQGSEA.